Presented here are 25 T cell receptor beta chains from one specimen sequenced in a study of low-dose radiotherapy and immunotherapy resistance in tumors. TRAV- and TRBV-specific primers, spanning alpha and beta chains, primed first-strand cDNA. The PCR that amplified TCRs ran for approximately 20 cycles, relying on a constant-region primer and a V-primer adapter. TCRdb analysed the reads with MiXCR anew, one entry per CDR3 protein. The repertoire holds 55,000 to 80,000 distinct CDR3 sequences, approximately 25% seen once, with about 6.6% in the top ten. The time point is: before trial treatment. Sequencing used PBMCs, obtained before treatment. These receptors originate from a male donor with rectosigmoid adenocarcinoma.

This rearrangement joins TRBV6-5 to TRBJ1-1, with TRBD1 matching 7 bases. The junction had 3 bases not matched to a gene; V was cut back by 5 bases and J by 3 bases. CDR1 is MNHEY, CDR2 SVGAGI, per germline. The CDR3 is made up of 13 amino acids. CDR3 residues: CASSNDRDTEAFF. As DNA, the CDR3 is TGTGCCAGCAGTAACGACAGGGACACTGAAGCTTTCTTT.

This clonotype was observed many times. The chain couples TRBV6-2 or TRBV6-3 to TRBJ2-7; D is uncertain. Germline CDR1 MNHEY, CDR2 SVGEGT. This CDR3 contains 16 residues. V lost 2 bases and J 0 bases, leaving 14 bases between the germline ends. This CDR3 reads CASSYGRLIDSYEQYF. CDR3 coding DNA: TGTGCCAGCAGTTACGGGCGTTTAATCGACTCCTACGAGCAGTACTTC.

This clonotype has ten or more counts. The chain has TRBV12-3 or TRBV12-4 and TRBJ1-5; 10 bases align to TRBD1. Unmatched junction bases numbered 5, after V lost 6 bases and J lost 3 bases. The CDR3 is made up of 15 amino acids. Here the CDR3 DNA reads TGTGCCAGCAGGAGTGGGACAGGGGTCAATCAGCCCCAGCATTTT. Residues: CASRSGTGVNQPQHF.

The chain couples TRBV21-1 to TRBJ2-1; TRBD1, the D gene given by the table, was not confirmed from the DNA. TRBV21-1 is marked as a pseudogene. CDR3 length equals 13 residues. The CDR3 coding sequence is TGTGCCAGCACCTTTGGCGCCGAGTATGAGCAGTTCTTC. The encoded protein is CASTFGAEYEQFF.

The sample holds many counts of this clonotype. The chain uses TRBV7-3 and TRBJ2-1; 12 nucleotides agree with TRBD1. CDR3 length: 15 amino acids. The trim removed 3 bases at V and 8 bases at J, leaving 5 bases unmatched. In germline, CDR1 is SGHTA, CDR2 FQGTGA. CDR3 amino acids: CASSFGDRGLDEQFF. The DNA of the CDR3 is TGTGCCAGCAGCTTCGGGGACAGGGGGCTCGATGAGCAGTTCTTC. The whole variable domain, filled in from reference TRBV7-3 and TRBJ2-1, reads GAGVSQTPSNKVTEKGKYVELRCDPISGHTALYWYRQSLGQGPEFLIYFQGTGAADDSGLPNDRFFAVRPEGSVSTLKIQRTERGDSAVYLCASSFGDRGLDEQFFGPGTRLTVL.

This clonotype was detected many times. CDR3 bases: TGTGCCAGCAGCTCCGGACAGGTGAGGGACACTGAAGCTTTCTTT. Translated: CASSSGQVRDTEAFF. The chain couples TRBV7-6 to TRBJ1-1; TRBD1 agrees at 7 bases. The V and J ends lost 4 bases and 3 bases, in that order; junction bases with no gene match: 8. The CDR3 is made up of 15 amino acids. Germline lookup yields CDR1 SGHVS and CDR2 FNYEAQ. Based on the CDR3 plus reference TRBV7-6 and TRBJ1-1, the full variable domain is GAGVSQSPRYKVTKRGQDVALRCDPISGHVSLYWYRQALGQGPEFLTYFNYEAQQDKSGLPNDRFSAERPEGSISTLTIQRTEQRDSAMYRCASSSGQVRDTEAFFGQGTRLTVV.

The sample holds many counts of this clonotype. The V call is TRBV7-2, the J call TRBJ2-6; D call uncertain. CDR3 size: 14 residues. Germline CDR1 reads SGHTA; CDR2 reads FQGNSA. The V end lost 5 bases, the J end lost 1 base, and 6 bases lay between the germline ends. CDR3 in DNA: TGTGCCAGCAGCCTTACATCTGGGGCCAACGTCCTGACTTTC. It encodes CASSLTSGANVLTF.

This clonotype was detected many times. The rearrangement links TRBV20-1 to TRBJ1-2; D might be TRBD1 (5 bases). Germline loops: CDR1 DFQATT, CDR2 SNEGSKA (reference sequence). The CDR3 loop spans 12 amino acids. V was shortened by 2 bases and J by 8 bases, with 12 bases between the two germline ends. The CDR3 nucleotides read TGCAGTGCTAGACGCGGGGCGGGCGGCTACACCTTC. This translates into CSARRGAGGYTF.

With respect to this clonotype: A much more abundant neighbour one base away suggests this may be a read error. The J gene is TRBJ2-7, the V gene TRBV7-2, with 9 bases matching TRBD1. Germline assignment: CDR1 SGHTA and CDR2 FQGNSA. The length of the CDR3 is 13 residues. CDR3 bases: TGTGCCGGCAGCATCAGGACAGGGGACGAGCAGTACTTC. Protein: CAGSIRTGDEQYF.

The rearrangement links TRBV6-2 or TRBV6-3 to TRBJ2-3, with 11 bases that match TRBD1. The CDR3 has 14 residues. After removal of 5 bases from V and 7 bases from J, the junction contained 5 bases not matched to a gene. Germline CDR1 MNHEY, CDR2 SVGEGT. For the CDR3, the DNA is TGTGCCAGCAGTCCAGGACAGGGGGCTTATACGCAGTATTTT. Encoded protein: CASSPGQGAYTQYF.

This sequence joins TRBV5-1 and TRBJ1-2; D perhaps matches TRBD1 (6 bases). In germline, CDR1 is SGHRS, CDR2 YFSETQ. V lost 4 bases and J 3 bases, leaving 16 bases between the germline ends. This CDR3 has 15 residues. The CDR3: CASSPGQSNDYGYTF. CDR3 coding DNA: TGCGCCAGCAGCCCGGGACAATCCAACGACTATGGCTACACCTTC.

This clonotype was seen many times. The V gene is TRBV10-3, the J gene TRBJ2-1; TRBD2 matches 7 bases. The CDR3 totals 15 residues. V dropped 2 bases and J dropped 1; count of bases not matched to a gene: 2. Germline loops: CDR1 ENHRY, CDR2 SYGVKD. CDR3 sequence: CAISEREESYNEQFF. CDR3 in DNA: TGTGCCATCAGTGAGCGGGAGGAGTCCTACAATGAGCAGTTCTTC.

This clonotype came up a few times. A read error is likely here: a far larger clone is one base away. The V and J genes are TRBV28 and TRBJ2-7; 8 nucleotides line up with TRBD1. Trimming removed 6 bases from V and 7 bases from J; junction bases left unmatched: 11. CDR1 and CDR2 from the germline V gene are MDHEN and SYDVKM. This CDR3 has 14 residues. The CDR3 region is CASSTGGAYNEQYF. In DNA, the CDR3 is TGTGCCAGCAGCACAGGGGGTGCCTACAATGAGCAGTACTTC.

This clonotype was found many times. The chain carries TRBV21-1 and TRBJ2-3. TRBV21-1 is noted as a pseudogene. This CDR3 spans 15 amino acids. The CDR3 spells CASSKARPITDTQYF. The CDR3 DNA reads TGTGCCAGCAGCAAAGCGAGGCCAATAACAGATACGCAGTATTTT.

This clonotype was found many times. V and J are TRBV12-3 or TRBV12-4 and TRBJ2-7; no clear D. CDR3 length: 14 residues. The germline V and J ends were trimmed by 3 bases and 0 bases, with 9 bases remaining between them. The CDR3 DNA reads TGTGCCAGCAGTTTGGGCGGCGGCTCCTACGAGCAGTACTTC. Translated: CASSLGGGSYEQYF.

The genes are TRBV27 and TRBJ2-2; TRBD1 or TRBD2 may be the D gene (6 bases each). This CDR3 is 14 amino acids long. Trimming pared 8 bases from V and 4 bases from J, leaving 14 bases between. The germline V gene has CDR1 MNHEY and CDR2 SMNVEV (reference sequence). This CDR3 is CASGHGGGTGELFF. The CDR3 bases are TGTGCCAGCGGCCACGGGGGCGGCACCGGGGAGCTGTTTTTT.

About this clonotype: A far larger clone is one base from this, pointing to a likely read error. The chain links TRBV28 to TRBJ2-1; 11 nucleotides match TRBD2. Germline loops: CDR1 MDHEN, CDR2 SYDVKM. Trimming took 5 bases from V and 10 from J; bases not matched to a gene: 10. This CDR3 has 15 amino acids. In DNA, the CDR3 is TGTGCCAGCAGTGCACCGGGACTAGCGGCGAACGAGCAGTTCTTC. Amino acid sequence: CASSAPGLAANEQFF.

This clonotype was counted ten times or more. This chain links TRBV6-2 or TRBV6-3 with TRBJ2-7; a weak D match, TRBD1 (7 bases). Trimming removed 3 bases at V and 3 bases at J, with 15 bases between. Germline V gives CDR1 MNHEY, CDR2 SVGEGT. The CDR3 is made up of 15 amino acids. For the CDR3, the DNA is TGTGCCAGCAGTTATGGAAAGCAGGGGGGCTACGAGCAGTACTTC. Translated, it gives CASSYGKQGGYEQYF.

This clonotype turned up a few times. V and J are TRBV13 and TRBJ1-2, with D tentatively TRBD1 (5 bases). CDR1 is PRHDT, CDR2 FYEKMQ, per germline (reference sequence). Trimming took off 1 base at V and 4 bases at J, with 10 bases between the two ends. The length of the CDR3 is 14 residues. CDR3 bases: TGTGCCAGCAGCTTAGTTTCGGGACTCTATGGCTACACCTTC. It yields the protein CASSLVSGLYGYTF.

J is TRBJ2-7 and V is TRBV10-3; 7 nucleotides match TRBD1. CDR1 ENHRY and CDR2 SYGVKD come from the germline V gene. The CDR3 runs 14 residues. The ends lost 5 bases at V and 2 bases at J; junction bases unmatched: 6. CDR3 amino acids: CAISIGTGAYEQYF. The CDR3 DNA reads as TGTGCCATCAGTATAGGAACAGGGGCCTACGAGCAGTACTTC.

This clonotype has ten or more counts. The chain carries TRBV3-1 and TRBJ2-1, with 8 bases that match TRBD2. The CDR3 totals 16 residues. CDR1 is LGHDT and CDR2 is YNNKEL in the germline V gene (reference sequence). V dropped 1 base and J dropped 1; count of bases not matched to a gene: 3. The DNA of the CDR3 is TGTGCCAGCAGCCAAGCGGCTAGCGGGTCCTACAATGAGCAGTTCTTC. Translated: CASSQAASGSYNEQFF.

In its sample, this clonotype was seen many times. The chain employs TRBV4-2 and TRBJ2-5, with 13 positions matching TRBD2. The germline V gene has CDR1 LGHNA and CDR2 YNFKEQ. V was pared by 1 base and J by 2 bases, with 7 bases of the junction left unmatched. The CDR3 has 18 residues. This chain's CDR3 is CASSQVPGLAGDQETQYF. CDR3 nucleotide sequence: TGTGCCAGCAGCCAAGTCCCAGGACTAGCGGGGGATCAAGAGACCCAGTACTTC.

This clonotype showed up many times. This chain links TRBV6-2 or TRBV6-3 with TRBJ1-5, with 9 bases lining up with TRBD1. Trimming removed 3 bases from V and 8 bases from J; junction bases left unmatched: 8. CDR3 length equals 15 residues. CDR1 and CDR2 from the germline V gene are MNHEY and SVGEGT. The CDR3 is CASSYSTGGLEPQHF. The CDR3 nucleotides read TGTGCCAGCAGTTATAGTACAGGGGGCTTGGAGCCCCAGCATTTT.

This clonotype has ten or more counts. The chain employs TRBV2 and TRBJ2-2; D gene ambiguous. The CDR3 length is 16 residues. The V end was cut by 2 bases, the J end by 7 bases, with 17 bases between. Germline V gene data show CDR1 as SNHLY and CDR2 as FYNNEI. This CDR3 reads CASSERRVSAGGELFF. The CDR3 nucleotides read TGTGCCAGCAGTGAACGCCGTGTATCAGCCGGCGGGGAGCTGTTTTTT. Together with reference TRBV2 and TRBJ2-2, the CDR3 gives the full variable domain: EPEVTQTPSHQVTQMGQEVILRCVPISNHLYFYWYRQILGQKVEFLVSFYNNEISEKSEIFDDQFSVERPDGSNFTLKIRSTKLEDSAMYFCASSERRVSAGGELFFGEGSRLTVL.

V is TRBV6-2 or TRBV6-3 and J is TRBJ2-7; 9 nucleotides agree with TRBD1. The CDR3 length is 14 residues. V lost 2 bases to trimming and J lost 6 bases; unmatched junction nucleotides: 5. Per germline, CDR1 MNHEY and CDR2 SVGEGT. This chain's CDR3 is CASSYDRGVLEQYF. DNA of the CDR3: TGTGCCAGCAGTTACGACAGGGGGGTTCTCGAGCAGTACTTC.